The 27 T cell receptor beta chains given below trace back to one sample, sequenced in a study of HIV-infected children after antiretroviral therapy interruption. Unique molecular identifiers were included in an RNA-based 3' RACE TCR library. Via MiXCR, TCRdb re-called the 3' RACE reads, giving one row per CDR3 protein. This sample has about 40,000 distinct CDR3 sequences, with more than 6.5% found just once. This sample's treatment: PENTA 11 planned treatment interruption arm or continuous ART arm. The sequenced sample was CD45RA+ CD4+ T cells from PBMCs, pooled from several time points, obtained from a donor given antiretroviral therapy, either interrupted or continuous. Indicated subset: naive CD4+ CD45RA+ CD45RO- T cells. The source of these receptors is a pool of human donors with HIV.

Ten or more counts support this clonotype. The gene calls are TRBV20-1 and TRBJ1-1; the match to TRBD1 covers 8 bases. The CDR3 runs to 14 residues. The germline V gene encodes CDR1 DFQATT and CDR2 SNEGSKA (reference sequence). V lost 6 bases to trimming and J lost 4 bases; unmatched junction nucleotides: 10. In nucleotides, the CDR3 is TGCAGTGCCCGACAGGGGTATCGTAGCACTGAAGCTTTCTTT. Its protein is CSARQGYRSTEAFF.

This clonotype occurred many times. The rearrangement links TRBV10-2 to TRBJ1-1, with TRBD1 matching 9 bases. The CDR3 spans 16 residues. V gave up 6 bases and J gave up 8 bases; unmatched junction bases: 16. CDR1 and CDR2 from the germline V gene are WSHSY and SAAADI. The CDR3 sequence: CASSDLQPGTGSEAFF. Written as DNA, the CDR3 is TGCGCCAGCAGCGACCTTCAACCCGGGACAGGGTCAGAAGCTTTCTTT.

The rearrangement joins TRBV7-8 to TRBJ2-1; 9 bases map to TRBD2. CDR3 length: 15 residues. With 1 base clipped from V and 5 bases from J, the junction kept 3 bases outside the gene matches. Per the germline V gene, CDR1 is SGHVS and CDR2 is FQNEAQ. CDR3 region: CASSLEGTSHNEQFF. DNA for the CDR3: TGTGCCAGCAGCTTAGAGGGGACTAGCCACAATGAGCAGTTCTTC.

This clonotype occurred many times. The junction differs from germline at one of its ends, possibly a read error. The chain couples TRBV29-1 to TRBJ1-1, with D possibly matching TRBD1 (6 bases). The CDR3 has 10 amino acids. Germline loops: CDR1 SQVTM, CDR2 ANQGSEA. This chain's CDR3 is CGASRGEVFF. The CDR3 nucleotides are TGTGGTGCTTCCAGGGGAGAAGTCTTCTTT.

The table lists this clonotype with many counts. The V and J genes are TRBV5-1 and TRBJ2-5, with no clear D. V was pared by 4 bases and J by 1 base, with 2 bases between. Germline CDR1 and CDR2: SGHRS and YFSETQ. The CDR3 loop spans 11 amino acids. CDR3 in amino acids: CASSRQETQYF. CDR3 in DNA: TGCGCCAGCAGCCGCCAAGAGACCCAGTACTTC.

This clonotype was detected many times. The rearrangement uses TRBV18 and TRBJ2-3; TRBD1 might be the D (6 bases). The CDR3 loop spans 15 amino acids. CDR1 KGHSH and CDR2 LQKENI come from the germline V gene. V was pared by 1 base and J by 2 bases, with 10 bases between. CDR3 bases: TGTGCCAGCTCACCACGACAGGACTCCACAGATACGCAGTATTTT. It specifies CASSPRQDSTDTQYF.

In its sample, this clonotype was seen many times. V gene TRBV6-2 or TRBV6-3 combines with J gene TRBJ2-5, with 11 nucleotides matching TRBD2. V dropped 5 bases and J dropped 0; count of bases not matched to a gene: 5. The length of the CDR3 is 16 residues. In germline, CDR1 is MNHEY, CDR2 SVGEGT. The CDR3 region has the DNA TGTGCCAGCAGTAAGCTAGCGGGGGGAAACCAAGAGACCCAGTACTTC. This translates into CASSKLAGGNQETQYF.

This chain uses TRBV6-5 with TRBJ2-7; D may be TRBD2 (6 bases). The V and J ends lost 2 bases and 5 bases respectively, with 22 bases between them. Germline-derived CDR1 and CDR2 are MNHEY and SVGAGI. This CDR3 spans 17 amino acids. CDR3: CASSYTDHGGKGNEQYF. The CDR3 nucleotides are TGTGCCAGCAGTTACACTGATCACGGGGGTAAAGGGAACGAGCAGTACTTC.

In this sample, this clonotype turned up many times. This sequence joins TRBV12-3 or TRBV12-4 and TRBJ2-1, with TRBD1 as a possible D gene (5 bases). The CDR3 has 14 residues. The V end lost 7 bases, the J end lost 3 bases, and 13 bases lay between the germline ends. CDR3 in amino acids: CASTEPTDYNEQFF. DNA for the CDR3: TGTGCCAGCACCGAGCCGACAGACTACAATGAGCAGTTCTTC.

The chain couples TRBV27 to TRBJ2-4; D gene uncertain. The V end lost 4 bases, the J end lost 4 bases, and 8 bases lay between the germline ends. The germline gives CDR1 MNHEY, CDR2 SMNVEV (reference sequence). The CDR3 contains 13 residues. The CDR3 coding sequence is TGTGCCAGCAGTTCGATAGAAAAAAACATTCAGTACTTC. This translates into CASSSIEKNIQYF.

This clonotype was seen ten or more times. The V and J genes are TRBV12-3 or TRBV12-4 and TRBJ1-2; TRBD1 matches 7 bases. The junction had 8 bases not matched to a gene; V was cut back by 5 bases and J by 2 bases. The CDR3 covers 15 residues. CDR3 DNA sequence: TGTGCCAGCAGTCCGAGGACAGGATGGAACTATGGCTACACCTTC. Translation: CASSPRTGWNYGYTF.

Ten or more counts support this clonotype. The V gene is TRBV12-3 or TRBV12-4, the J gene TRBJ1-2, with no clear D. The V gene lost 2 bases and the J gene lost 1 base, with 17 bases spanning the gap. The CDR3 runs 17 residues. The CDR3 DNA follows: TGTGCCAGCAGTTTAAGCGCTGGCCCGGGCAATAACTATGGCTACACCTTC. Protein: CASSLSAGPGNNYGYTF.

The V gene is TRBV5-6, the J gene TRBJ2-4; 7 nucleotides match TRBD1. The CDR3 runs 18 residues. The germline V gene encodes CDR1 SGHDT and CDR2 YYEEEE. The junction had 17 bases not matched to a gene; V was cut back by 2 bases and J by 6 bases. The CDR3 here is CASSFGSQQGRSGNIQYF. The CDR3 DNA follows: TGTGCCAGCAGCTTTGGGAGCCAACAGGGGCGGAGCGGAAACATTCAGTACTTC.

This clonotype was observed many times. CDR3 loop: CSARRQGFYEQYF. CDR3 nucleotide sequence: TGCAGTGCTAGACGACAGGGGTTCTACGAGCAGTACTTC. The chain carries TRBV20-1 and TRBJ2-7; 8 bases match TRBD1. The CDR3 covers 13 residues. Germline CDR1 and CDR2: DFQATT and SNEGSKA (reference sequence). J gave up 3 bases and V 2 bases, and 3 bases lay outside the gene matches.

The CDR3 loop is CAISELTDGYTF. As DNA, the CDR3 is TGTGCCATCAGTGAGTTGACAGATGGCTACACCTTC. The chain links TRBV10-3 to TRBJ1-2; D possibly corresponds to TRBD1 (5 bases). Germline values: CDR1 ENHRY, CDR2 SYGVKD. This CDR3 region has 12 residues. Trimming pared 1 base from V and 6 bases from J, leaving 6 bases between.

Many counts were recorded for this clonotype. J is TRBJ2-5 and V is TRBV28, with TRBD2 matching 8 bases. In germline, CDR1 is MDHEN, CDR2 SYDVKM. V shed 5 bases, J shed 4 bases, and the junction held 18 bases outside the gene matches. The CDR3 length is 18 residues. The CDR3 spells CASSLRRLAGPKGETQYF. CDR3 DNA sequence: TGTGCCAGCAGTCTAAGACGTCTAGCGGGCCCGAAAGGAGAGACCCAGTACTTC.

As DNA, the CDR3 is TGTGCCAGCAGTCAAACCACACCTCAGAACACTGAAGCTTTCTTT. Its translation is CASSQTTPQNTEAFF. The J gene is TRBJ1-1, the V gene TRBV12-3 or TRBV12-4; D unresolved. Trimming took off 5 bases at V and 1 base at J, with 14 bases between the two ends. CDR3 length: 15 residues.

This clonotype appeared a few times. The chain recombines TRBV11-2 with TRBJ2-1; D is uncertain. The CDR3 length is 16 residues. V dropped 5 bases and J dropped 4 bases, with 18 bases sitting between them. CDR1 and CDR2 from the germline V gene are SGHAT and FQNNGV. For the CDR3, the DNA is TGTGCCAGCAGCCGCCCTTTAACCAACGTATACAATGAGCAGTTCTTC. As protein: CASSRPLTNVYNEQFF. The whole variable domain, remainder taken from reference TRBV11-2 and TRBJ2-1, is EAGVAQSPRYKIIEKRQSVAFWCNPISGHATLYWYQQILGQGPKLLIQFQNNGVVDDSQLPKDRFSAERLKGVDSTLKIQPAKLEDSAVYLCASSRPLTNVYNEQFFGPGTRLTVL.

The table lists this clonotype with many counts. The chain has TRBV11-3 and TRBJ2-5, with 9 bases identical to TRBD2. Germline V gene lookup returns CDR1 SGHNT and CDR2 YENEEA. The trim removed 5 bases at V and 5 bases at J, leaving 6 bases unmatched. The CDR3 contains 14 residues. The CDR3 spells CASSPGTSWETQYF. The CDR3 DNA sequence: TGTGCCAGCAGCCCCGGGACTAGCTGGGAGACCCAGTACTTC. Filled out from reference TRBV11-3 and TRBJ2-5, the complete variable domain reads EAGVVQSPRYKIIEKKQPVAFWCNPISGHNTLYWYLQNLGQGPELLIRYENEEAVDDSQLPKDRFSAERLKGVDSTLKIQPAELGDSAVYLCASSPGTSWETQYFGPGTRLLVL.

This clonotype was found many times. This chain joins TRBV19 and TRBJ1-4; D ambiguous. The CDR3 is 13 amino acids. With 3 bases removed from V and 0 bases from J, the gap between germline ends came to 2 bases. Germline loops: CDR1 LNHDA, CDR2 SQIVND (reference sequence). The CDR3 coding sequence is TGTGCCAGTAGTATCTCAACTAATGAAAAACTGTTTTTT. It codes for CASSISTNEKLFF.

In its sample, this clonotype was seen many times. This rearrangement joins TRBV12-3 or TRBV12-4 to TRBJ2-1; D perhaps matches TRBD2 (6 bases). V was shortened by 1 base and J by 3 bases, with 10 bases between the two germline ends. The CDR3 sequence is 15 residues long. The CDR3 nucleotides read TGTGCCAGCAGTTTAGGCGGGGCCGGCTACAATGAGCAGTTCTTC. Amino acid sequence: CASSLGGAGYNEQFF.

The V gene is TRBV28, the J gene TRBJ2-1; possible D gene TRBD2, 6 bases. CDR3 length equals 18 residues. Germline V lookup: CDR1 MDHEN, CDR2 SYDVKM. V was pared by 5 bases and J by 0 bases, with 20 bases between. This chain's CDR3 is CASSVRGWIQSSYNEQFF. CDR3 nucleotide sequence: TGTGCCAGCAGTGTCCGGGGGTGGATCCAAAGCTCCTACAATGAGCAGTTCTTC.

This clonotype has ten or more counts. As DNA, the CDR3 is TGTGCCATCAGTCCGGGACAGGGGAACACTGAAGCTTTCTTT. This translates into CAISPGQGNTEAFF. The J gene is TRBJ1-1, the V gene TRBV10-3; 9 nucleotides line up with TRBD1. Per germline, CDR1 ENHRY and CDR2 SYGVKD. V shed 5 bases and J 1 base; nucleotides not matched to a gene: 2. The CDR3 has 14 residues.

Here the CDR3 DNA reads TGTGCCAGCAGCTTAGATAGGGGGCGCGTAGACATTCAGTACTTC. This codes for CASSLDRGRVDIQYF. The chain links TRBV7-8 to TRBJ2-4; 7 bases map to TRBD1. J gave up 8 bases and V 1 base, and 8 bases lay outside the gene matches. CDR1 and CDR2 (germline): SGHVS, FQNEAQ. The CDR3 sequence is 15 residues long.

This clonotype occurred many times. J is TRBJ1-2 and V is TRBV6-5, with D perhaps matching TRBD1 (6 bases). The V end was cut by 4 bases, the J end by 5 bases, with 11 bases between. Germline V gene data show CDR1 as MNHEY and CDR2 as SVGAGI. The CDR3 runs 13 residues. The CDR3 DNA reads TGTGCCAGCAGTTCCGGGACAAATTATGGCTACACCTTC. It specifies CASSSGTNYGYTF.

In this sample, this clonotype turned up many times. The V gene is TRBV24-1, the J gene TRBJ1-1, with 8 bases that match TRBD1. This CDR3 spans 12 amino acids. Germline CDR1 KGHDR, CDR2 SFDVKD. V was clipped by 3 bases and J by 11 bases; unmatched bases: 4. The CDR3: CATSDPGQEAFF. CDR3 DNA: TGTGCCACCAGTGATCCGGGACAGGAGGCTTTCTTT.

This clonotype was detected ten times or more. V is TRBV11-1 and J is TRBJ1-1; possibly TRBD1 for D (6 bases). The germline gives CDR1 SGHAT, CDR2 FQDESV (reference sequence). V was cut by 3 bases and J by 4 bases, with 12 bases left in between. The CDR3 runs 14 residues. DNA for the CDR3: TGTGCCAGCAGCTTTACGAGGGGGAGCACTGAAGCTTTCTTT. The encoded protein is CASSFTRGSTEAFF. The whole variable domain, remainder taken from reference TRBV11-1 and TRBJ1-1, is EAEVAQSPRYKITEKSQAVAFWCDPISGHATLYWYRQILGQGPELLVQFQDESVVDDSQLPKDRFSAERLKGVDSTLKIQPAELGDSAMYLCASSFTRGSTEAFFGQGTRLTVV.